This TCR beta chain was identified during a study of T cell responses to AZD1222 COVID-19 vaccine. Study information: Analysis merged second doses at about 4 or about 12 weeks.

The germline V gene has CDR1 MNHEY and CDR2 SMNVEV (reference sequence). CDR3 length equals 15 residues. V lost 3 bases and J 4 bases, leaving 16 bases between the germline ends. Sequencing used immunoSEQ multiplex PCR; TCRdb keeps in-frame clones, though not all of them. The sample yields about 120,000 clones, 93% seen once. Points from the study as a whole: Females outnumbered males among donors, who were mostly white British; clonal diversity was possibly underestimated.

On this clone: Antigen: not known.

The sequencing here drew on peripheral blood, taken on day 0 of AZD1222 vaccination. The TCR comes from an adult in good health. The chain carries TRBV27 and TRBJ2-7; D is perhaps TRBD2 (6 bases). The CDR3 DNA follows: TGTGCCAGCAGTTTGGCCCCAAGCGGGCAATACGAGCAGTACTTC. As protein: CASSLAPSGQYEQYF.